The present entry profiles one TCR beta chain with its context. Its antigen is not yet known. No much larger clonotype is one base removed from it; base qualities were not supplied. This sample is part of a study of response to subunit inactivated influenza vaccine (dated by TCRdb to the late 2010s). About the full investigation: The study used deep quantitative T cell receptor repertoire profiling to track responses to a trivalent subunit inactivated influenza vaccine. General study outcomes and caveats: It was suggested by the authors that each seasonal influenza vaccination may recruit only a limited number of new T cells.

CDR1 and CDR2, looked up from the germline V gene, are MNHEY and SVGEGT. Between the V and J ends, shortened by 5 bases and 6 bases respectively, the junction contains 15 bases. The CDR3 runs 14 amino acids, cysteine and phenylalanine included. Here the CDR3 DNA is all that survives: 42 bases in frame from base 1. The library was produced with RT-PCR. The run used an Illumina HiSeq 2500. TCRdb reran the public reads through fastp at Q25 and MiXCR, keeping productive beta chains. Duplicate CDR3 protein sequences are folded into a single record with the most common DNA and genes. Recorded for this sample are some 640,000 distinct CDR3 sequences; about 14% of them occurred a single time. Of the sample, 6% to 8% falls within the top ten clones.

The material sequenced was PBMCs from blood, taken 14 days before vaccination. The sequence derives from a man aged 45-65 years who received an inactivated influenza vaccine. Donor details come from another sample of the same person, matched by shared clones. Rearrangement joined TRBV6-2 or TRBV6-3 to TRBJ2-3; the D gene is perhaps TRBD1, from 6 matching bases. The encoded CDR3 is CASSDRIIMDTQYF. At the DNA level, the sequence is TGTGCCAGCAGTGACAGGATAATCATGGATACGCAGTATTTT.